The 28 T cell receptor beta chains reported below all come from one sample, sequenced in a study of blood T cell repertoires in COVID-19. Generated by immunoSEQ multiplex PCR, the TCRdb table keeps only in-frame clones and is missing some. The sample consists of some 200,000 clones, 70% to 90% of them appearing once. Input material: peripheral blood. The receptors were gathered from a man older than 75 with acute or convalescent COVID-19.

The chain employs TRBV10-3 and TRBJ2-1, with TRBD2 identical over 10 bases. The CDR3 runs 15 residues. Trimming took 3 bases from V and 4 from J; bases not matched to a gene: 3. CDR1 ENHRY and CDR2 SYGVKD come from the germline V gene. The DNA of the CDR3 is TGTGCCATCAGTGAAGGGACTAGCGTTTACAATGAGCAGTTCTTC. Its translation is CAISEGTSVYNEQFF.

CDR3 residues: CATRQGTDTEAFF. In nucleotides, the CDR3 is TGTGCCACCAGACAGGGGACAGACACTGAAGCTTTCTTT. The chain uses TRBV10-3 and TRBJ1-1; 8 bases agree with TRBD1. Germline V gives CDR1 ENHRY, CDR2 SYGVKD. J gave up 3 bases and V 10 bases, and 7 bases lay outside the gene matches. The CDR3 is made up of 13 amino acids.

The rearrangement links TRBV18 to TRBJ2-5; D gene unclear. CDR1 and CDR2 from the germline V gene are KGHSH and LQKENI. There are 13 residues in the CDR3. V lost 3 bases to trimming and J lost 4 bases, with 9 bases between them. Written as DNA, the CDR3 is TGTGCCAGCTCACCCCGGTCACGAGAGACCCAGTACTTC. This encodes CASSPRSRETQYF. The entire variable domain, with the rest obtained from reference TRBV18 and TRBJ2-5, is as follows: NAGVMQNPRHLVRRRGQEARLRCSPMKGHSHVYWYRQLPEEGLKFMVYLQKENIIDESGMPKERFSAEFPKEGPSILRIQQVVRGDSAAYFCASSPRSRETQYFGPGTRLLVL.

This chain connects TRBV15 to TRBJ1-3, with 8 bases identical to TRBD1. Trimming removed 0 bases from V and 0 bases from J; junction bases left unmatched: 7. This CDR3 spans 18 amino acids. Germline CDR1 is LNHNV and CDR2 is YYDKDF (reference sequence). The CDR3 coding sequence is TGTGCCACCAGCAGAGATTTGCCCGGACAGGGCTCTGGAAACACCATATATTTT. Translating it yields CATSRDLPGQGSGNTIYF.

The chain uses TRBV5-8 and TRBJ1-2, with 8 bases that match TRBD1. CDR1 is SGHTS, CDR2 YDEGEE, per germline. The CDR3 covers 15 residues. V gave up 1 base and J gave up 2 bases; unmatched junction bases: 4. The CDR3 bases are TGTGCCAGCAGCTTGTACAGGGGGAAAAACTATGGCTACACCTTC. It encodes CASSLYRGKNYGYTF.

This clone has ten or more counts. This chain uses TRBV2 with TRBJ1-4, with D hard to call. The germline V gene encodes CDR1 SNHLY and CDR2 FYNNEI. The CDR3 spans 15 residues. Trimming removed 4 bases at V and 7 bases at J, with 16 bases between. This CDR3 is CASSGHSGGSEKLFF. CDR3 nucleotide sequence: TGTGCCAGCAGTGGACACTCCGGCGGGAGTGAAAAACTGTTTTTT.

CDR3 nucleotides: TGTGCTAGTGGTTTGGGGACTAGCGGGAGGGCCGGCACAGATACGCAGTATTTT. Amino acid sequence: CASGLGTSGRAGTDTQYF. V usage is TRBV12-5 and J usage is TRBJ2-3; TRBD2 matches 15 bases. The germline V gene encodes CDR1 LGHNT and CDR2 FRNRAP. Germline trimming cut 1 base from V and 1 base from J; bases unmatched to any gene: 3. The CDR3 spans 18 residues. The whole variable domain, filled in from reference TRBV12-5 and TRBJ2-3, reads DARVTQTPRHKVTEMGQEVTMRCQPILGHNTVFWYRQTMMQGLELLAYFRNRAPLDDSGMPKDRFSAEMPDATLATLKIQPSEPRDSAVYFCASGLGTSGRAGTDTQYFGPGTRLTVL.

The gene calls are TRBV6-6 and TRBJ1-1; D gene unclear. CDR1 MNHNY and CDR2 SVGAGI come from the germline V gene (reference sequence). V was cut by 5 bases and J by 1 base, with 14 bases left in between. The length of the CDR3 is 15 residues. This CDR3 reads CASSRQSVGNTEAFF. The CDR3 nucleotides read TGTGCCAGCAGTCGGCAGTCCGTTGGGAACACTGAAGCTTTCTTT.

The sample holds one count of this clone. The J gene is TRBJ2-5, the V gene TRBV5-1, with TRBD1 matching over 7 bases. The CDR3 has 14 amino acids. With 0 bases clipped from V and 5 bases from J, the junction kept 4 bases outside the gene matches. Germline V CDR1 and CDR2: SGHRS, YFSETQ. Written as DNA, the CDR3 is TGCGCCAGCAGCTTGGCGGACAGGCCGGAGACCCAGTACTTC. Its protein is CASSLADRPETQYF. Full variable domain (rest looked up from reference TRBV5-1 and TRBJ2-5): KAGVTQTPRYLIKTRGQQVTLSCSPISGHRSVSWYQQTPGQGLQFLFEYFSETQRNKGNFPGRFSGRQFSNSRSEMNVSTLELGDSALYLCASSLADRPETQYFGPGTRLLVL.

V is TRBV28 and J is TRBJ2-1; no clear D. Per germline, CDR1 MDHEN and CDR2 SYDVKM. The CDR3 is 15 residues long. Trimming took off 3 bases at V and 0 bases at J, with 9 bases between the two ends. The CDR3 DNA is TGTGCCAGCAGTTTCGGAGATCGCTCCTACAATGAGCAGTTCTTC. This translates into CASSFGDRSYNEQFF.

The J gene is TRBJ2-1, the V gene TRBV7-3, with a possible D match to TRBD1 (6 bases). The length of the CDR3 is 15 residues. Germline CDR1 SGHTA, CDR2 FQGTGA. Trimming pared 5 bases from V and 6 bases from J, leaving 17 bases between. CDR3 protein: CASSPQTGSGNEQFF. As DNA, the CDR3 is TGTGCCAGCAGCCCTCAGACAGGCTCCGGCAATGAGCAGTTCTTC.

This chain links TRBV27 with TRBJ2-3; 14 bases align to TRBD2. The germline gives CDR1 MNHEY, CDR2 SMNVEV (reference sequence). The CDR3 is made up of 17 amino acids. V gave up 4 bases and J gave up 4 bases; unmatched junction bases: 7. The CDR3 sequence: CASSSPGLAGVPDTQYF. The CDR3 DNA follows: TGTGCCAGCAGTTCGCCGGGACTAGCGGGAGTACCAGATACGCAGTATTTT.

In this sample, this clone turned up once. Written as DNA, the CDR3 is TGTGCCAGCAGCTTCGGGCCCGGACAGGGATCCTACGAGCAGTACTTC. Encoded protein: CASSFGPGQGSYEQYF. The J gene is TRBJ2-7, the V gene TRBV7-9; 8 bases are shared with TRBD1. The CDR3 covers 16 residues. Per the germline V gene, CDR1 is SEHNR and CDR2 is FQNEAQ (reference sequence). Trimming removed 3 bases from V and 1 base from J; junction bases left unmatched: 8.

V and J are TRBV3-1 (or the pseudogene TRBV3-2) and TRBJ1-6; D not certain. V dropped 0 bases and J dropped 7 bases, with 13 bases sitting between them. The CDR3 is 16 residues long. CDR1 LGHDT and CDR2 YNNKEL come from the germline V gene (reference sequence). CDR3 DNA sequence: TGTGCCAGCAGCCAAGATTGGGGAGAGGTCAATTCACCCCTCCACTTT. Its protein product is CASSQDWGEVNSPLHF.

The genes are TRBV7-2 and TRBJ2-4, with 7 bases fitting TRBD1. V gave up 2 bases and J gave up 0 bases; unmatched junction bases: 4. There are 16 residues in the CDR3. The germline gives CDR1 SGHTA, CDR2 FQGNSA. CDR3 amino acids: CASSLPRGLAKNIQYF. The CDR3 DNA follows: TGTGCCAGCAGCTTACCCAGGGGGTTAGCCAAAAACATTCAGTACTTC.

The chain joins TRBV6-1 to TRBJ2-1; D call uncertain. Germline CDR1 is MNHNS and CDR2 is SASEGT. This CDR3 has 12 amino acids. V was clipped by 3 bases and J by 4 bases, with 4 bases between them. The CDR3 here is CASSERYNEQFF. The CDR3 region has the DNA TGTGCCAGCAGTGAGCGGTACAATGAGCAGTTCTTC.

The chain is built from TRBV4-1 and TRBJ1-6, with 7 bases lining up with TRBD1. The germline V gene encodes CDR1 MGHRA and CDR2 YSYEKL. The length of the CDR3 is 15 residues. The V segment lost 3 bases and the J segment 6 bases; nucleotides outside the gene matches: 5. The CDR3 DNA reads TGCGCCAGCAGCCAGTTAGACAGGGCTAATTCACCCCTCCACTTT. Protein: CASSQLDRANSPLHF.

The rearrangement uses TRBV6-1 and TRBJ1-4, with 7 bases that match TRBD1. This CDR3 is 15 amino acids long. Trimming removed 2 bases from V and 0 bases from J; junction bases left unmatched: 0. Germline loops: CDR1 MNHNS, CDR2 SASEGT. In DNA form, the CDR3 reads TGTGCCAGCAGTGAACAGGGGGCAACTAATGAAAAACTGTTTTTT. Its translation is CASSEQGATNEKLFF.

The chain is built from TRBV7-2 and TRBJ2-2, with D tentatively TRBD1 (6 bases). Germline CDR1 and CDR2: SGHTA and FQGNSA. V shed 2 bases and J shed 1 base, with 11 bases lying between them. The CDR3 contains 16 residues. CDR3 loop: CASSLRQVGNTGELFF. Written as DNA, the CDR3 is TGTGCCAGCAGCTTACGACAGGTCGGGAACACCGGGGAGCTGTTTTTT.

This chain connects TRBV4-3 to TRBJ2-1, with 7 bases lining up with TRBD2. The trim removed 0 bases at V and 0 bases at J, leaving 11 bases unmatched. Germline assignment: CDR1 LGHNA and CDR2 YSLEER. The CDR3 spans 19 residues. Here the CDR3 DNA reads TGCGCCAGCAGCCAAGATATCCCTAGCGGAGCTCACTCCTACAATGAGCAGTTCTTC. Protein: CASSQDIPSGAHSYNEQFF.

V and J are TRBV12-5 and TRBJ2-3; 8 bases map to TRBD2. J gave up 4 bases and V 6 bases, and 6 bases lay outside the gene matches. The CDR3 sequence is 14 residues long. Germline V gene sequence: CDR1 LGHNT, CDR2 FRNRAP. The CDR3 nucleotides are TGTGCTAGTGGGCATAGCGGGAACCCAGATACGCAGTATTTT. Amino acids: CASGHSGNPDTQYF.

The chain couples TRBV24-1 to TRBJ2-1; possible D gene TRBD2, 6 bases. CDR1 KGHDR and CDR2 SFDVKD come from the germline V gene. The CDR3 has 15 amino acids. Trimming removed 3 bases from V and 6 bases from J, with 14 bases in between. The CDR3 nucleotides read TGTGCCACCAGTGATCGTGGAGGGAATATCAATGAGCAGTTCTTC. This sequence encodes CATSDRGGNINEQFF.

The rearrangement uses TRBV24-1 and TRBJ2-3, with 10 bases aligning to TRBD2. The CDR3 is made up of 14 amino acids. CDR1 is KGHDR and CDR2 is SFDVKD in the germline V gene. V was clipped by 7 bases and J by 11 bases; unmatched bases: 11. In DNA, the CDR3 is TGTGCCACCAGCCCTTTCACTAGCGGGGCCATGCAGTATTTT. This translates into CATSPFTSGAMQYF.

The CDR3 region has the DNA TGCGCCAGCAGCAGGGAGGCGGAGGGGGAGACCCAGTACTTC. It translates to CASSREAEGETQYF. J is TRBJ2-5 and V is TRBV5-1, with D perhaps matching TRBD2 (6 bases). CDR1 and CDR2 (germline): SGHRS, YFSETQ. The CDR3 length is 14 residues. Trimming stripped 4 bases from V and 5 bases from J, with 15 bases between.

This clone was recorded once. CDR3 DNA sequence: TGCGCCAGCAGCCAGGGGACTAGCGGCCTCACAGATACGCAGTATTTT. It translates to CASSQGTSGLTDTQYF. This sequence joins TRBV4-1 and TRBJ2-3; 11 bases align to TRBD2. V gave up 3 bases and J gave up 2 bases; unmatched junction bases: 4. This CDR3 has 16 amino acids. The germline V gene has CDR1 MGHRA and CDR2 YSYEKL.

The rearrangement uses TRBV7-3 and TRBJ2-1; 9 bases are shared with TRBD1. In germline, CDR1 is SGHTA, CDR2 FQGTGA. J was trimmed by 1 base and V by 4 bases; bases with no gene match: 5. The CDR3 is 16 residues long. CDR3 region: CASSSFGQGSYNEQFF. CDR3 sequence (DNA): TGTGCCAGCAGCTCATTCGGACAGGGGTCCTACAATGAGCAGTTCTTC. Supplemented by reference TRBV7-3 and TRBJ2-1, the full variable domain reads GAGVSQTPSNKVTEKGKYVELRCDPISGHTALYWYRQSLGQGPEFLIYFQGTGAADDSGLPNDRFFAVRPEGSVSTLKIQRTERGDSAVYLCASSSFGQGSYNEQFFGPGTRLTVL.

This clone was seen once. The chain carries TRBV18 and TRBJ2-5; tentatively, D is TRBD1 (6 bases). Trimming stripped 5 bases from V and 5 bases from J, with 9 bases between. Germline V lookup: CDR1 KGHSH, CDR2 LQKENI. This CDR3 has 12 amino acids. CDR3 in amino acids: CASSNRVETQYF. The CDR3 DNA reads TGTGCCAGCTCAAACAGGGTCGAGACCCAGTACTTC.

V is TRBV6-2 or TRBV6-3 and J is TRBJ1-5; D is uncertain. This CDR3 has 14 amino acids. Germline V CDR1 and CDR2: MNHEY, SVGEGT. V shed 2 bases and J shed 7 bases, with 12 bases lying between them. This CDR3 reads CASSYVTGSQPQHF. In nucleotides, the CDR3 is TGTGCCAGCAGTTACGTAACGGGTAGCCAGCCCCAGCATTTT.